This T cell receptor beta chain was observed in a study of T cells after yellow fever vaccination. Germline V lookup: CDR1 ENHRY, CDR2 SYGVKD. There are 16 residues in the CDR3. At least ten counts were recorded for this clonotype. Its antigen is not identified. It was through 5'RACE template switching that TCR cDNA was made, with a universal primer site and UMIs added. TCRdb ran MiXCR on the 5' RACE reads and lists one entry per CDR3 protein. The sample shows 300,000 to 400,000 distinct CDR3 sequences, 9.5% to 15% of them seen only once. Regarding the study as a whole: Abundant contaminating clonotypes from the bulk population could appear in FACS-sorted repertoires. A weaker but faster secondary response was observed, peaking on day 5 versus 15. Clones that expanded after primary vaccination mostly reappeared after the booster (96% CD4, 80% to 90% CD8).

The source of this sequence is a man younger than 35 who received the YFV17D yellow fever vaccine. The genes are TRBV10-3 and TRBJ2-6, with 9 bases fitting TRBD1. This specimen was CD4+ T cells sorted from PBMCs, taken 15 days after the yellow fever booster vaccination. The CDR3 spells CASVPGQGTGANVLTF. As DNA, the CDR3 is TGTGCTTCAGTCCCGGGACAGGGAACCGGGGCCAACGTCCTGACTTTC.